This TCR beta chain derives from a study of graft-versus-host responses after intestinal transplantation. Study-level information: Tacrolimus plus steroids were given to all recipients for approximately three years, preceded by anti-thymocyte globulin induction.

Sequenced by immunoSEQ multiplex PCR; TCRdb stores in-frame clones only, minus some. The table records about 94,000 clones, roughly nine tenths of them present only once. Study-wide findings and caveats: GvH clones surfaced in recipient marrow, some emerging earlier in ileum or blood.

The germline gives CDR1 MGHRA, CDR2 YSYEKL. The V and J ends lost 3 bases and 8 bases, in that order; junction bases with no gene match: 13. The CDR3 covers 18 residues. Details on this clone: Its target is unknown.

The chain is built from TRBV4-1 and TRBJ2-1; 13 bases fit TRBD2. Sample: unstimulated CD8+ T cells sorted from spleen or lymph node cells, taken before intestinal transplant. The TCR sequence derives from a human donor who received an intestinal transplant. The CDR3 here is CASSQELAGGTKWYEQFF. The DNA of the CDR3 is TGCGCCAGCAGCCAGGAACTAGCGGGAGGGACTAAGTGGTATGAGCAGTTCTTC.